These 12 T cell receptor beta chains were sequenced from one sample in a study of cytomegalovirus exposure and HLA in healthy donors. 13 Jbeta primers and 60 Vbeta primers were used for the PCR. Method: immunoSEQ multiplex PCR; TCRdb's copy keeps in-frame clones and lacks some. The sample carries 100,000 to 150,000 clones, 80% recorded once. Sequenced input: PBMCs. The receptor set was obtained from a male donor in good health and CMV-seronegative.

This clone was counted a few times. The J gene is TRBJ2-2, the V gene TRBV30; D is possibly TRBD2 (5 bases). CDR1 and CDR2 from the germline V gene are GTSNPN and SVGIG (reference sequence). CDR3 length: 16 residues. Trimming cost V 0 bases and J 4 bases, with 15 bases left between them. The CDR3 DNA reads TGTGCCTGGAGTGTGCTACCGGGATCGGGCACCGGGGAGCTGTTTTTT. Its protein is CAWSVLPGSGTGELFF. The full variable domain, with the rest looked up from reference TRBV30 and TRBJ2-2, is SQTIHQWPATLVQPVGSPLSLECTVEGTSNPNLYWYRQAAGRGLQLLFYSVGIGQISSEVPQNLSASRPQDRQFILSSKKLLLSDSGFYLCAWSVLPGSGTGELFFGEGSRLTVL.

The V call is TRBV5-8, the J call TRBJ2-7; D not resolved. V gave up 2 bases and J gave up 4 bases, with 4 bases separating them. Germline CDR1 SGHTS, CDR2 YDEGEE. CDR3 size: 11 residues. This CDR3 reads CASSFNYEQYF. DNA of the CDR3: TGTGCCAGCAGCTTCAATTACGAGCAGTACTTC.

The chain links TRBV19 to TRBJ2-2; D possibly corresponds to TRBD1 (6 bases). This CDR3 is built from 16 residues. From germline, CDR1 is LNHDA and CDR2 SQIVND (reference sequence). Trimming removed 3 bases at V and 0 bases at J, with 11 bases between. CDR3 region: CASSISGAPNTGELFF. The CDR3 nucleotides read TGTGCCAGTAGTATCTCAGGGGCTCCGAACACCGGGGAGCTGTTTTTT.

J is TRBJ2-3 and V is TRBV7-2; D unclear. CDR1 and CDR2 (germline): SGHTA, FQGNSA. CDR3 length: 16 amino acids. V shed 4 bases and J shed 2 bases, with 16 bases lying between them. CDR3 amino acids: CASSSYILFNTDTQYF. DNA of the CDR3: TGTGCCAGCAGCTCATACATCCTCTTTAACACAGATACGCAGTATTTT.

The genes are TRBV7-2 and TRBJ2-1, with 10 bases matching TRBD1. Germline assignment: CDR1 SGHTA and CDR2 FQGNSA. V lost 6 bases and J lost 2; bases outside the gene matches: 4. The CDR3 covers 15 residues. The CDR3 coding sequence is TGTGCCAGCAGGAGGGACAGGGGACCCTACAATGAGCAGTTCTTC. It is translated as CASRRDRGPYNEQFF.

The chain is built from TRBV5-6 and TRBJ2-7, with D uncertain. The CDR3 consists of 15 residues. With 1 base removed from V and 2 bases from J, the gap between germline ends came to 13 bases. CDR1 is SGHDT and CDR2 is YYEEEE in the germline V gene. The CDR3 region is CASSLMGYGTYEQYF. DNA for the CDR3: TGTGCCAGCAGCTTGATGGGCTACGGAACCTACGAGCAGTACTTC.

The V gene is TRBV9, the J gene TRBJ1-2, with 7 positions matching TRBD1. Losses at the gene ends were 6 bases for V and 8 bases for J; bases not matched to a gene: 13. From germline, CDR1 is SGDLS and CDR2 YYNGEE. The CDR3 is 14 residues long. The CDR3 sequence: CASTREGGGDGYTF. CDR3 in DNA: TGTGCCAGCACCCGCGAAGGGGGCGGTGACGGCTACACCTTC.

The genes are TRBV4-1 and TRBJ1-2; D uncertain. CDR1 is MGHRA, CDR2 YSYEKL, per germline. V was trimmed by 0 bases and J by 10 bases, leaving 9 bases between them. This CDR3 region has 12 residues. CDR3 protein: CASSQDRFPYTF. CDR3 DNA sequence: TGCGCCAGCAGCCAAGATAGATTCCCCTACACCTTC.

Here the CDR3 reads CAWSPGYEQYF. The CDR3 DNA reads as TGTGCCTGGAGTCCAGGCTACGAGCAGTACTTC. The chain joins TRBV30 to TRBJ2-7; D not certain. The CDR3 covers 11 residues. Germline loops: CDR1 GTSNPN, CDR2 SVGIG (reference sequence). V dropped 2 bases and J dropped 3 bases, with 5 bases sitting between them.

The chain links TRBV4-1 to TRBJ2-1, with 10 bases fitting TRBD2. Germline V gene data show CDR1 as MGHRA and CDR2 as YSYEKL. The CDR3 has 15 residues. V lost 2 bases, J lost 5 bases, and 3 bases stayed unmatched. The CDR3 sequence is CASSQLAGANNEQFF. CDR3 DNA sequence: TGCGCCAGCAGCCAACTAGCGGGAGCGAACAATGAGCAGTTCTTC.

The gene calls are TRBV6-1 and TRBJ2-7; no clear D gene. CDR3 length equals 15 residues. V was clipped by 2 bases and J by 6 bases, with 17 bases between them. Per germline, CDR1 MNHNS and CDR2 SASEGT. CDR3 nucleotide sequence: TGTGCCAGCAGTGAACAAGCCACCTTTTCTGGCGAGCAGTACTTC. Translated, it gives CASSEQATFSGEQYF.

The chain is built from TRBV5-4 and TRBJ2-7, with 8 bases aligning to TRBD1. After removal of 4 bases from V and 6 bases from J, the junction contained 6 bases not matched to a gene. This CDR3 is built from 13 residues. Germline CDR1 is SGHNT and CDR2 is YYREEE (reference sequence). CDR3 sequence reads: CASSPRQGPEQYF. CDR3 nucleotides: TGTGCCAGCAGCCCTCGACAGGGGCCCGAGCAGTACTTC. The whole variable domain, remainder taken from reference TRBV5-4 and TRBJ2-7, is ETGVTQSPTHLIKTRGQQVTLRCSSQSGHNTVSWYQQALGQGPQFIFQYYREEENGRGNFPPRFSGLQFPNYSSELNVNALELDDSALYLCASSPRQGPEQYFGPGTRLTVT.